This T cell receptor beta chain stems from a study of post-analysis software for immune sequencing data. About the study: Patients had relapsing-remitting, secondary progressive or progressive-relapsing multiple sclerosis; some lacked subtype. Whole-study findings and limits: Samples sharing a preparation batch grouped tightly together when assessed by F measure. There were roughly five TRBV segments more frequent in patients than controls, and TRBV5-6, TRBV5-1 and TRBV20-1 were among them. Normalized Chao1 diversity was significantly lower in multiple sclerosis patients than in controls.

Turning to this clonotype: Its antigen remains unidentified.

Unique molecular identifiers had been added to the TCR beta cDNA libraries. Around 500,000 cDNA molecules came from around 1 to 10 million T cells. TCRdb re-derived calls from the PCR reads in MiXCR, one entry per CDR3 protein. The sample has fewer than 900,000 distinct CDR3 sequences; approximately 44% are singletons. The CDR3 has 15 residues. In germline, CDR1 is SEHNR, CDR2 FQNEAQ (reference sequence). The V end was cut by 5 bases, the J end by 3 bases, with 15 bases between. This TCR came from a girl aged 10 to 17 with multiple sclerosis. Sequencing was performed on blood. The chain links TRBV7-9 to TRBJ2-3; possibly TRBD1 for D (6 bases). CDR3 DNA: TGTGCCAGCAGCCCGTACCCCAGGGGAACAGATACGCAGTATTTT. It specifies CASSPYPRGTDTQYF.